Following are 6 T cell receptor beta chains from one sample sequenced in a study of control samples from healthy donors and cancer patients. Sequenced by immunoSEQ multiplex PCR; TCRdb stores in-frame clones only, minus some. The sample has roughly 52,000 clones, approximately 95% seen once; the top ten hold around 1.9%. Sequenced input: blood. These receptors originate from a woman younger than 45 in good health.

The chain recombines TRBV5-4 with TRBJ2-3; 11 bases map to TRBD2. The J segment lost 6 bases and the V segment lost 6 bases, leaving 6 bases of the junction unmatched. Germline V lookup: CDR1 SGHNT, CDR2 YYREEE (reference sequence). The CDR3 is 14 residues long. CDR3 residues: CASKATSGMDTQYF. In DNA, the CDR3 is TGTGCCAGCAAAGCGACTAGCGGGATGGATACGCAGTATTTT.

The chain joins TRBV4-1 to TRBJ1-5; D is possibly TRBD1 (6 bases). The CDR3 spans 16 residues. From germline, CDR1 is MGHRA and CDR2 YSYEKL. V was shortened by 2 bases and J by 4 bases, with 15 bases between the two germline ends. CDR3 in DNA: TGCGCCAGCAGCCAATACTCCGGGACACCAAATCAGCCCCAGCATTTT. Translated: CASSQYSGTPNQPQHF.

The chain joins TRBV6-5 to TRBJ2-1, with 9 bases aligning to TRBD1. Trimming took 8 bases from V and 4 from J; bases not matched to a gene: 0. The CDR3 length is 12 residues. CDR1 and CDR2 from the germline V gene are MNHEY and SVGAGI. CDR3 in DNA: TGTGCCAGCGGACAGGGGTACAATGAGCAGTTCTTC. This codes for CASGQGYNEQFF.

This chain joins TRBV5-1 and TRBJ1-1; D call uncertain. The CDR3 is made up of 14 amino acids. Germline lookup yields CDR1 SGHRS and CDR2 YFSETQ. Trimming left V 0 bases short and J 0 bases short, with 6 bases between. Written as DNA, the CDR3 is TGCGCCAGCAGCTTGGAACGGATGAACACTGAAGCTTTCTTT. Translation gives CASSLERMNTEAFF.

This clone showed up just once. The chain is built from TRBV2 and TRBJ2-4, with D unresolved. Trimming took off 6 bases at V and 8 bases at J, with 20 bases between the two ends. The CDR3 has 15 residues. The germline V gene encodes CDR1 SNHLY and CDR2 FYNNEI. The CDR3 here is CASSIMRRRADIQYF. The CDR3 DNA follows: TGTGCCAGCAGCATCATGAGGCGAAGGGCAGACATTCAGTACTTC.

The chain uses TRBV6-8 and TRBJ1-6; 8 bases line up with TRBD1. The trim removed 6 bases at V and 6 bases at J, leaving 1 base unmatched. The germline CDR1 and CDR2 sequences are MNHGY and SAAAGT. This CDR3 contains 13 residues. As DNA, the CDR3 is TGTGCCAGCAGCGGACAGGGTAATTCACCCCTCCACTTT. Translated, it gives CASSGQGNSPLHF.